This T cell receptor (beta chain) was identified during a study of OX40 agonist ivuxolimab in advanced cancers. Study conclusions and caveats: Compared with others, partial responders at 0.1-3.0 mg/kg displayed clonal expansion among the lowest. Both blood CD4+ and CD8+ T cells showed clonal growth by week 6 at 0.1 to 3.0 mg/kg.

The count of this clone is one. As yet, its antigen is unknown. Only in-frame clones appear in the TCRdb table, and some are missing; sequencing was by immunoSEQ multiplex PCR. In the table there are some 87,000 clones, approximately 90% of which are singletons. Germline assignment: CDR1 SGHKS and CDR2 YYEKEE (reference sequence). The V end lost 4 bases, the J end lost 12 bases, and 23 bases lay between the germline ends. The CDR3 is 15 amino acids. The sampling schedule covered blood at baseline, cycle 4 day 1, and cycle 7 day 1. Here the sequenced sample was CD4+ or CD8+ T cells sorted from blood, taken in a trial of the OX40 agonist ivuxolimab. V gene TRBV5-5 combines with J gene TRBJ2-4; D ambiguous. The receptor's source is an adult with an advanced solid tumor such as melanoma, head and neck, liver or kidney cancer. CDR3 nucleotides: TGTGCCAGCAGCGACACCCGAAAGGGCCGGCCCGATCAGTACTTC. Protein sequence: CASSDTRKGRPDQYF.